The 10 T cell receptor beta chains below all came from one sample that was sequenced in a study of CXCR3-negative and CXCR3-positive naive CD8 T cells. Study-level findings and limits: Higher TRB CDR3 hydrophobicity marked CXCR3-positive naive cells relative to CXCR3-negative naive cells.

Their specific antigens are unknown. Through 5' RACE with UMI labels, the TRB cDNA libraries were prepared. TCRdb reprocessed the 5' RACE reads and stores each CDR3 protein as one record, lacking DNA. Listed are about 150,000 distinct CDR3 sequences; approximately 0.4% falls within the top ten. Specimen: naive CXCR3+ CD8+ T cells from blood. Stated subset: CD45RO-CCR7+CD27+CD95- naive CD8+ T cells expressing CXCR3 (TNR3+). The receptors derive from a human donor in good health. Some clones in this sample may be carry-over from other donors' samples.

This chain links TRBV12-3 or TRBV12-4 with TRBJ2-7. The CDR3 totals 12 residues. The CDR3 loop reads CASSIISYEQYF.

The chain links TRBV29-1 to TRBJ1-1. The germline V gene encodes CDR1 SQVTM and CDR2 ANQGSEA. This CDR3 spans 12 amino acids. The chain's CDR3 is CSVLYMNTEAFF.

The chain recombines TRBV9 with TRBJ2-1; there is no DNA to check the TCRdb D call of TRBD1. CDR1 and CDR2 (germline): SGDLS, YYNGEE. The CDR3 totals 15 residues. The CDR3: CASSPWQSSYNEQFF.

The chain couples TRBV28 to TRBJ2-5. The length of the CDR3 is 11 residues. Germline-derived CDR1 and CDR2 are MDHEN and SYDVKM. CDR3 protein: CASAAQETQYF.

V usage is TRBV4-1 and J usage is TRBJ1-1; there is no DNA to check the TCRdb D call of TRBD1. The CDR3 sequence is 15 residues long. Germline V gene lookup returns CDR1 MGHRA and CDR2 YSYEKL. CDR3 in amino acids: CASSHGPGRSPEAFF.

The rearrangement uses TRBV29-1 and TRBJ1-1; without DNA, the TCRdb call of TRBD1 cannot be checked. CDR3 length equals 14 residues. Germline assignment: CDR1 SQVTM and CDR2 ANQGSEA. CDR3 loop: CSVSWGQGGPEAFF. The variable domain in full, completed from reference TRBV29-1 and TRBJ1-1, reads SAVISQKPSRDICQRGTSLTIQCQVDSQVTMMFWYRQQPGQSLTLIATANQGSEATYESGFVIDKFPISRPNLTFSTLTVSNMSPEDSSIYLCSVSWGQGGPEAFFGQGTRLTVV.

CDR3 amino acids: CASSVTSGNTEAFF. The genes are TRBV11-2 and TRBJ1-1. In germline, CDR1 is SGHAT, CDR2 FQNNGV. CDR3 length equals 14 residues.

This rearrangement joins TRBV7-8 to TRBJ2-1; TCRdb proposes TRBD2, but this gene call is untestable without DNA. Germline V gene sequence: CDR1 SGHVS, CDR2 FQNEAQ. The CDR3 consists of 19 residues. This chain's CDR3 is CASSSPRGGGAGSDNEQFF.

The chain joins TRBV21-1 to TRBJ2-1; TCRdb names TRBD2, which stays unverified in the absence of DNA. TRBV21-1 is classified as a pseudogene. This CDR3 has 16 residues. CDR3 sequence: CASSTSGTPTYNEQFF.

This chain connects TRBV24-1 to TRBJ2-2. The CDR3 spans 13 residues. CDR1 is KGHDR and CDR2 is SFDVKD in the germline V gene. CDR3: CATRNRNTGELFF.